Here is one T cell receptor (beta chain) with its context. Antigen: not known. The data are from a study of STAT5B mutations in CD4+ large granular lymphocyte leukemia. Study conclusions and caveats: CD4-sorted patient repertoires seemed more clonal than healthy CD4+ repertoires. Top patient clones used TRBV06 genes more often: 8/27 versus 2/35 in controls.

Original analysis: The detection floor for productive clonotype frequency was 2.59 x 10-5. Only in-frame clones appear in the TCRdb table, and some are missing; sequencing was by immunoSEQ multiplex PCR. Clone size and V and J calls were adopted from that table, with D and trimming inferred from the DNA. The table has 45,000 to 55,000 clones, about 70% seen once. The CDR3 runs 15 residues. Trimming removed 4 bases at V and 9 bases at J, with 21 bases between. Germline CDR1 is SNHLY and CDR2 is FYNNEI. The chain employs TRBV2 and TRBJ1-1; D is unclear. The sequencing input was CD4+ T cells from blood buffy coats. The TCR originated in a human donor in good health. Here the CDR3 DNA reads TGTGCCAGCAGTGCCTGGGGTGTTCAAGAAGCAAAAGCTTTCTTT. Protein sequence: CASSAWGVQEAKAFF.